These 13 T cell receptor beta chains were all obtained from the same sample, sequenced in a study of blood T cell repertoires in COVID-19. Profiling relied on immunoSEQ multiplex PCR, and the TCRdb table lists in-frame clones only, not all of them. The sample carries about 280,000 clones, roughly nine tenths recorded once. The sample taken for sequencing was PBMCs or T cells enriched from blood (not recorded which). Every receptor here comes from a woman aged 55-69 years who had recovered from COVID-19.

This rearrangement joins TRBV19 to TRBJ2-1; TRBD2 agrees at 10 bases. The J segment lost 4 bases and the V segment lost 0 bases, leaving 12 bases of the junction unmatched. Germline V gene lookup returns CDR1 LNHDA and CDR2 SQIVND (reference sequence). This CDR3 has 19 residues. The CDR3 region has the DNA TGTGCCAGTAGTATAGAGTCGGGAGGTAGCGGGGGGATTTACAATGAGCAGTTCTTC. Translated, it gives CASSIESGGSGGIYNEQFF.

This chain uses TRBV2 with TRBJ1-1, with 9 bases aligning to TRBD1. Germline V gene data show CDR1 as SNHLY and CDR2 as FYNNEI. The length of the CDR3 is 13 residues. V lost 5 bases to trimming and J lost 5 bases; unmatched junction nucleotides: 3. CDR3 nucleotides: TGTGCCAGCAGTATGGACAGGGGAACTGAAGCTTTCTTT. Encoded protein: CASSMDRGTEAFF.

This chain joins TRBV2 and TRBJ1-4, with TRBD1 matching over 7 bases. The CDR3 extends over 13 amino acids. Looked up from germline, CDR1 is SNHLY and CDR2 is FYNNEI. With 4 bases clipped from V and 6 bases from J, the junction kept 2 bases outside the gene matches. The CDR3 protein is CASSGQGYEKLFF. In DNA, the CDR3 is TGTGCCAGCAGTGGACAGGGCTATGAAAAACTGTTTTTT. Using reference TRBV2 and TRBJ1-4 for the parts outside the CDR3, the full variable domain is EPEVTQTPSHQVTQMGQEVILRCVPISNHLYFYWYRQILGQKVEFLVSFYNNEISEKSEIFDDQFSVERPDGSNFTLKIRSTKLEDSAMYFCASSGQGYEKLFFGSGTQLSVL.

The chain employs TRBV5-1 and TRBJ2-5, with TRBD1 matching 8 bases. The V gene end was trimmed by 4 bases and the J gene end by 4 bases; junction bases not matched to a gene: 12. Germline CDR1 SGHRS, CDR2 YFSETQ. The length of the CDR3 is 16 residues. The CDR3 loop reads CASSRRTGNNVETQYF. The DNA of the CDR3 is TGCGCCAGCAGCCGGCGGACAGGGAACAACGTAGAGACCCAGTACTTC.

CDR3 amino acids: CASTFDQGAVGELFF. CDR3 sequence (DNA): TGTGCCAGTACCTTCGACCAGGGGGCTGTCGGGGAGCTGTTTTTT. This chain links TRBV19 with TRBJ2-2; 8 nucleotides line up with TRBD1. Germline V gives CDR1 LNHDA, CDR2 SQIVND (reference sequence). With V trimmed by 7 bases and J by 7 bases, 11 bases remained unmatched. The CDR3 has 15 residues. The full variable domain, completed using reference TRBV19 and TRBJ2-2, is DGGITQSPKYLFRKEGQNVTLSCEQNLNHDAMYWYRQDPGQGLRLIYYSQIVNDFQKGDIAEGYSVSREKKESFPLTVTSAQKNPTAFYLCASTFDQGAVGELFFGEGSRLTVL.

The rearrangement joins TRBV18 to TRBJ2-3, with 9 nucleotides matching TRBD2. CDR1 and CDR2 (germline): KGHSH, LQKENI. J gave up 7 bases and V 3 bases, and 14 bases lay outside the gene matches. The CDR3 has 17 residues. This chain's CDR3 is CASSPLPPSGDWNTQYF. CDR3 nucleotide sequence: TGTGCCAGCTCACCGCTTCCCCCTAGCGGGGATTGGAATACGCAGTATTTT.

The chain combines TRBV13 with TRBJ2-5; 7 nucleotides agree with TRBD1. J lost 4 bases, V lost 4 bases, and 6 bases had no gene match. Germline values: CDR1 PRHDT, CDR2 FYEKMQ (reference sequence). This CDR3 has 14 residues. The CDR3 DNA sequence: TGTGCCAGCAGCTCCCACGGGACAGTAGAGACCCAGTACTTC. Protein product: CASSSHGTVETQYF.

The chain combines TRBV28 with TRBJ1-5; 9 positions match TRBD1. CDR3 length equals 14 residues. V shed 3 bases, J shed 5 bases, and the junction held 2 bases outside the gene matches. Germline CDR1 is MDHEN and CDR2 is SYDVKM. The CDR3 region is CASSFWTGDQPQHF. In DNA form, the CDR3 reads TGTGCCAGCAGTTTTTGGACAGGGGATCAGCCCCAGCATTTT.

The CDR3 bases are TGTGCCACCAGCGCAGGGAAGGGGGCCTACGAGCAGTACTTC. The encoded protein is CATSAGKGAYEQYF. The chain employs TRBV15 and TRBJ2-7; possibly TRBD1 for D (6 bases). Germline V gene sequence: CDR1 LNHNV, CDR2 YYDKDF (reference sequence). This CDR3 has 14 residues. The germline V and J ends were trimmed by 5 bases and 2 bases, with 13 bases remaining between them.

The J gene is TRBJ2-1, the V gene TRBV15; D may be TRBD2 (7 bases). V was trimmed by 0 bases and J by 1 base, leaving 10 bases between them. Per the germline V gene, CDR1 is LNHNV and CDR2 is YYDKDF (reference sequence). The CDR3 is 16 residues long. CDR3 bases: TGTGCCACCAGCAGAGATCGGGGGGCTTCCTACAATGAGCAGTTCTTC. This codes for CATSRDRGASYNEQFF.

V usage is TRBV9 and J usage is TRBJ1-1; the D is unclear. Trimming pared 0 bases from V and 4 bases from J, leaving 10 bases between. The germline gives CDR1 SGDLS, CDR2 YYNGEE. The CDR3 is 14 residues long. The CDR3 spells CASSVEMAGTEAFF. The CDR3 DNA reads as TGTGCCAGCAGCGTAGAGATGGCGGGCACTGAAGCTTTCTTT. Together with reference TRBV9 and TRBJ1-1, the CDR3 gives the full variable domain: DSGVTQTPKHLITATGQRVTLRCSPRSGDLSVYWYQQSLDQGLQFLIQYYNGEERAKGNILERFSAQQFPDLHSELNLSSLELGDSALYFCASSVEMAGTEAFFGQGTRLTVV.

For the CDR3, the DNA is TGTGCCAGCGGGACTAGCGGGGTTAGTGAGCAGTTCTTC. Its translation: CASGTSGVSEQFF. V and J are TRBV9 and TRBJ2-1; 13 positions match TRBD2. Germline V lookup: CDR1 SGDLS, CDR2 YYNGEE. V shed 7 bases and J 9 bases; nucleotides not matched to a gene: 4. The CDR3 covers 13 residues.

The table lists this clone with a few counts. This chain uses TRBV11-2 with TRBJ1-6, with D perhaps matching TRBD1 (5 bases). Germline-derived CDR1 and CDR2 are SGHAT and FQNNGV. Deletions cut 5 bases from V and 0 bases from J, with 8 bases between. This CDR3 has 15 amino acids. The CDR3: CASSPGGSYNSPLHF. In DNA form, the CDR3 reads TGTGCCAGCAGCCCGGGGGGCTCCTATAATTCACCCCTCCACTTT. The full variable domain, rest sourced from reference TRBV11-2 and TRBJ1-6, is EAGVAQSPRYKIIEKRQSVAFWCNPISGHATLYWYQQILGQGPKLLIQFQNNGVVDDSQLPKDRFSAERLKGVDSTLKIQPAKLEDSAVYLCASSPGGSYNSPLHFGNGTRLTVT.